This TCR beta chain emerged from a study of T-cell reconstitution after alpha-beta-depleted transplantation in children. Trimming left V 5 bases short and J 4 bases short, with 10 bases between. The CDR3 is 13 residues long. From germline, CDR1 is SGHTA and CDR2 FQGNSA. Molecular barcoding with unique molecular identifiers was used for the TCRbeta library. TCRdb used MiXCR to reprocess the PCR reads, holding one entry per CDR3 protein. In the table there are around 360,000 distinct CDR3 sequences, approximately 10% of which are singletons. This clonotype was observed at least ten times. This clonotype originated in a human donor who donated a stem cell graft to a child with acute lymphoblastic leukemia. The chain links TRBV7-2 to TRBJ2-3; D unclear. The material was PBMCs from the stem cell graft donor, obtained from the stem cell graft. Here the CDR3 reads CASSPRWSDTQYF. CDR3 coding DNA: TGTGCCAGCAGCCCACGGTGGTCAGATACGCAGTATTTT.